The 8 T cell receptor beta chains presented below share a single source sample, sequenced in a study of cytomegalovirus exposure and HLA in healthy donors. This PCR relied on a set of 60 Vbeta primers and 13 Jbeta primers. The assay was immunoSEQ multiplex PCR, and TCRdb's table has in-frame clones only and misses some. The repertoire shows tens of thousands of clones; the top ten hold 1% to 1.5%. Sequenced: PBMCs. These receptor sequences come from a man aged 25-45 years in good health and CMV-seronegative.

The chain is built from TRBV18 and TRBJ2-7; 7 nucleotides align to TRBD2. This CDR3 is built from 14 residues. The V gene's germline CDR1 is KGHSH and CDR2 LQKENI. Germline trimming cut 4 bases from V and 2 bases from J; bases unmatched to any gene: 5. The DNA for the CDR3 is TGTGCCAGCTCACGGGCTAGCGGCACCTACGAGCAGTACTTC. This encodes CASSRASGTYEQYF.

The V and J genes are TRBV30 and TRBJ2-3; 13 bases are shared with TRBD2. The CDR3 loop spans 15 amino acids. After removal of 1 base from V and 4 bases from J, the junction contained 2 bases not matched to a gene. Germline lookup yields CDR1 GTSNPN and CDR2 SVGIG (reference sequence). CDR3 region: CAWSAGLAGPDTQYF. Here the CDR3 DNA reads TGTGCCTGGAGTGCGGGACTAGCGGGACCAGATACGCAGTATTTT.

The chain combines TRBV18 with TRBJ2-7, with 10 bases identical to TRBD2. CDR1 and CDR2 (germline): KGHSH, LQKENI. The CDR3 is 18 amino acids. The V and J ends lost 4 bases and 3 bases, in that order; junction bases with no gene match: 15. CDR3 sequence reads: CASSHSGTSATSIYEQYF. CDR3 in DNA: TGTGCCAGCTCACACTCCGGGACTAGCGCTACCTCCATCTACGAGCAGTACTTC.

The chain combines TRBV5-4 with TRBJ1-2; tentatively, D is TRBD1 (6 bases). CDR1 is SGHNT, CDR2 YYREEE, per germline (reference sequence). V shed 4 bases and J shed 6 bases, with 13 bases lying between them. The CDR3 spans 13 residues. The CDR3 loop is CASSGQGRDGYTF. CDR3 DNA sequence: TGTGCCAGCAGCGGGCAGGGGAGGGATGGCTACACCTTC.

The chain combines TRBV9 with TRBJ1-1; possible D gene TRBD1, 5 bases. The germline CDR1 and CDR2 sequences are SGDLS and YYNGEE. The CDR3 consists of 15 residues. Deletions cut 4 bases from V and 2 bases from J, with 15 bases between. Written as DNA, the CDR3 is TGTGCCAGCAGCACCTCGGGACTGATCAACACTGAAGCTTTCTTT. This translates into CASSTSGLINTEAFF.

This chain joins TRBV6-1 and TRBJ1-1; TRBD1 matches at 8 bases. J was trimmed by 3 bases and V by 11 bases; bases with no gene match: 2. This CDR3 comprises 11 residues. Germline V gene sequence: CDR1 MNHNS, CDR2 SASEGT. The CDR3 DNA reads TGTGCCGGACAGGGTCACACTGAAGCTTTCTTT. This sequence encodes CAGQGHTEAFF.

This chain joins TRBV30 and TRBJ2-2; TRBD2 is a possible D gene (6 bases). Germline V gene lookup returns CDR1 GTSNPN and CDR2 SVGIG (reference sequence). The CDR3 loop spans 14 amino acids. V lost 4 bases and J 5 bases, leaving 14 bases between the germline ends. The CDR3 DNA is TGTGCCTGGACCAGGGCAGGGAGGACCGGGGAGCTGTTTTTT. Amino acid sequence: CAWTRAGRTGELFF.

This chain uses TRBV7-6 with TRBJ2-7; tentatively, D is TRBD1 (6 bases). The V gene lost 5 bases and the J gene lost 0 bases, with 11 bases spanning the gap. CDR3 length: 14 residues. CDR1 and CDR2 (germline): SGHVS, FNYEAQ. The CDR3 here is CASSRQEISYEQYF. The CDR3 DNA follows: TGTGCCAGCAGCCGACAGGAAATCTCCTACGAGCAGTACTTC.